This T cell receptor (beta chain) emerged from a study of T-cell reconstitution after alpha-beta-depleted transplantation in children. Construction of the TCRbeta library involved unique molecular identifiers. TCRdb reprocessed the PCR reads with MiXCR, giving one entry per CDR3 protein. The sample has a few hundred thousand distinct CDR3 sequences; around 9.9% are singletons. The CDR3 extends over 15 amino acids. V trimming: 4 bases; J trimming: 1 base; junction bases outside the gene matches: 3. Germline values: CDR1 LNHNV, CDR2 YYDKDF (reference sequence). Sequencing was performed on PBMCs from the stem cell graft donor, taken from the stem cell graft. This TCR came from a human donor who donated a stem cell graft to a child with acute myeloid leukemia. This chain uses TRBV15 with TRBJ2-3; TRBD2 agrees at 9 bases. CDR3 coding DNA: TGTGCCACCAGCACTTGGACTAGCGGCACAGATACGCAGTATTTT. This codes for CATSTWTSGTDTQYF.